There are a few counts of the clone carrying this T cell receptor beta chain. What it binds is unknown. Known numbers of the T cell clone KT2 were added to PBMC. CDR3 size: 12 residues. V was cut by 6 bases and J by 5 bases, with 11 bases left in between. Germline V CDR1 and CDR2: WSHSY, SAAADI. The data were taken from a study of quantifying T cell responses using KT2 cells. Study-wide context: RNA was reverse transcribed with TCR alpha and beta constant-region primers. Study findings and constraints: KT2 sequence counts showed saturation when very many KT2 cells were spiked in.

A single-stranded UMI oligo with SP2 sequence was ligated to cDNA 3' ends. First-round PCR used four to five cycles and beta primers RC1.1 and RC1.2 covering TRBC1 and TRBC2. From the UMI-ligation and nested PCR reads, TCRdb called clonotypes with MiXCR, one entry per CDR3 protein. The profile shows tens of thousands of distinct CDR3 sequences, roughly 10% of them singletons. The source is a human donor. The chain combines TRBV10-2 with TRBJ2-7; D is undetermined. The sequenced material came from PBMCs spiked with cells of the T cell clone KT2. Here the CDR3 reads CASSWGFDEQYF. The CDR3 nucleotides read TGCGCCAGCAGCTGGGGTTTCGACGAGCAGTACTTC.